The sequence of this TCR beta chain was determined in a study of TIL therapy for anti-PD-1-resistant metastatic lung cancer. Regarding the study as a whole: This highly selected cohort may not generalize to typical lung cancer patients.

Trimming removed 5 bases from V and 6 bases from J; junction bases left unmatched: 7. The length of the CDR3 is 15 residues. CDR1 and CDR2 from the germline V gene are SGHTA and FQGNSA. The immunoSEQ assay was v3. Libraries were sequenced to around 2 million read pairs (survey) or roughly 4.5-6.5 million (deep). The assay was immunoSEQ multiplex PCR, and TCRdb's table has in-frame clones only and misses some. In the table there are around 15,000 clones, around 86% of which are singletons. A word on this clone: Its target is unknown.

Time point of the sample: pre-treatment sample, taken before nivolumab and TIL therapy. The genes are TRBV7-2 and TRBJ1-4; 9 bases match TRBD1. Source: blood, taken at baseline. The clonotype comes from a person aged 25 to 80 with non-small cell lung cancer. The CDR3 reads CASSPRTGEDEKLFF. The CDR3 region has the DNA TGTGCCAGCAGCCCGCGGACAGGGGAGGATGAAAAACTGTTTTTT. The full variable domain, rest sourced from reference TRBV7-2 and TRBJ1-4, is GAGVSQSPSNKVTEKGKDVELRCDPISGHTALYWYRQSLGQGLEFLIYFQGNSAPDKSGLPSDRFSAERTGGSVSTLTIQRTQQEDSAVYLCASSPRTGEDEKLFFGSGTQLSVL.